This T cell receptor beta chain was captured by sequencing in a study of identifying expanded T cells in peripheral blood. Whole-study findings and limits: Clone count variance between roughly 2-week samples rose with total template count. Technical replicates showed around 1.2 changed clones; two weeks 15 to 20; four weeks 19.

The CDR3 has 14 residues. Germline lookup yields CDR1 MGHDK and CDR2 SYGVNS. V trimming: 4 bases; J trimming: 4 bases; junction bases outside the gene matches: 3. No infections or other immune events were documented during collection. The protocol was immunoSEQ multiplex PCR, while the TCRdb copy is restricted to in-frame clones and leaves out a portion. The data show 90,000 to 100,000 clones, 88% seen once. The count of this clone is one. Its antigen is still unknown. The receptor was derived from a person aged 18 to 75 in good health. The specimen was blood. The chain joins TRBV25-1 to TRBJ2-5; 10 bases are shared with TRBD1. CDR3 loop: CASSGDRGLETQYF. CDR3 nucleotide sequence: TGTGCCAGCAGTGGGGACAGGGGATTAGAGACCCAGTACTTC.